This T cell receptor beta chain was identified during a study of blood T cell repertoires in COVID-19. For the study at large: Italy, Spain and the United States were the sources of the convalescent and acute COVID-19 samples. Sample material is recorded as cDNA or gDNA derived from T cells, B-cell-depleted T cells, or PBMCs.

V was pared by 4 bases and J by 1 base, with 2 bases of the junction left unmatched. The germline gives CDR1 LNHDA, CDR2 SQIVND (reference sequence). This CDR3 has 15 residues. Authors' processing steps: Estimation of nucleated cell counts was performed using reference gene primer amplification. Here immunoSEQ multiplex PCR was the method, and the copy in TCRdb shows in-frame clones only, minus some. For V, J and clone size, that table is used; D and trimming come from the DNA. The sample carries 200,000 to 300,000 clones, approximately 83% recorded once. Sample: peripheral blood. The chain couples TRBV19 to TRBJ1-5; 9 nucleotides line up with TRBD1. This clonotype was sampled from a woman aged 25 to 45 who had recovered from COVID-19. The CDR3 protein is CASSRTGVSNQPQHF. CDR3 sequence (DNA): TGTGCCAGTAGTAGGACAGGGGTAAGCAATCAGCCCCAGCATTTT.